These T cell receptor beta chains were read from a single sample in a study of CD8 T cells in ankylosing spondylitis. MiXCR, run by TCRdb on the 5' RACE reads, gives a single entry per CDR3 protein. The table lists tens of thousands of distinct CDR3 sequences, 2.5% to 3.5% of them singletons. Sequencing was carried out using blood, either unsorted or a sorted T cell fraction (not recorded which). The receptor set was obtained from a male donor with ankylosing spondylitis or in good health (not recorded which). Each CDR3 is given with its conserved first and last residue. D genes are given only for firm matches. Rows may omit the clone size; those that give it use once, few, many or a size class.

v_call: TRBV9; clone_size: many; j_call: TRBJ1-4; d_call: TRBD1; cdr3_nt: TGTGCCAGCAGCTTCCGACAGGGCCTTGGTGAAAAACTGTTTTTT; cdr3_aa: CASSFRQGLGEKLFF
v_call: TRBV9; clone_size: many; j_call: TRBJ2-5; d_call: .; cdr3_nt: TGTGCCAGCAGCGTAGCTCCGACCCTGCAAGAGACCCAGTACTTC; cdr3_aa: CASSVAPTLQETQYF
v_call: TRBV9; clone_size: many; j_call: TRBJ2-4; d_call: .; cdr3_nt: TGTGCCAGCAGCGTAGAACCAGAAAACATTCAGTACTTC; cdr3_aa: CASSVEPENIQYF
v_call: TRBV9; clone_size: many; j_call: TRBJ2-3; d_call: .; cdr3_nt: TGTGCCAGCAGCGTTGCTACCTCTAGCACAGATACGCAGTATTTT; cdr3_aa: CASSVATSSTDTQYF
v_call: TRBV9; clone_size: many; j_call: TRBJ2-2; d_call: .; cdr3_nt: TGTGCCAGCAGCGTTCTTCCGAACACCGGGGAGCTGTTTTTT; cdr3_aa: CASSVLPNTGELFF
v_call: TRBV9; clone_size: many; j_call: TRBJ2-1; d_call: TRBD2; cdr3_nt: TGTGCCAGCAGTCTTGAGAGTCTAGCGGGAGTTAATGAGCAGTTCTTC; cdr3_aa: CASSLESLAGVNEQFF
v_call: TRBV9; clone_size: many; j_call: TRBJ2-1; d_call: TRBD2; cdr3_nt: TGTGCCAGCAGCGCTACCGGGACTAGCGATTACAATGAGCAGTTCTTC; cdr3_aa: CASSATGTSDYNEQFF
v_call: TRBV9; clone_size: many; j_call: TRBJ1-2; d_call: .; cdr3_nt: TGTGCCAGCAGCGTAAGACTGCGGGGGAATAGACGTGGCTACACCTTC; cdr3_aa: CASSVRLRGNRRGYTF
v_call: TRBV9; clone_size: many; j_call: TRBJ2-1; d_call: .; cdr3_nt: TGTGCCAGCAGCCCCCACTTGAGCTCCTACAATGAGCAGTTCTTC; cdr3_aa: CASSPHLSSYNEQFF
v_call: TRBV9; clone_size: many; j_call: TRBJ2-3; d_call: TRBD2; cdr3_nt: TGTGCCAGCAGCGCGGGACTAGCGGGAGGGATCACAGATACGCAGTATTTT; cdr3_aa: CASSAGLAGGITDTQYF
v_call: TRBV9; clone_size: many; j_call: TRBJ1-1; d_call: .; cdr3_nt: TGTGCCAGCAGCCCCGGGGGTCTGAACACTGAAGCTTTCTTT; cdr3_aa: CASSPGGLNTEAFF
v_call: TRBV9; clone_size: many; j_call: TRBJ2-2; d_call: .; cdr3_nt: TGTGCCAGCACCATTTCCCCTCTGCGCGGAGCGAACACCGGGGAGCTGTTTTTT; cdr3_aa: CASTISPLRGANTGELFF
v_call: TRBV9; clone_size: many; j_call: TRBJ2-7; d_call: TRBD1; cdr3_nt: TGTGCCAGCAGCGTACAGGGGGCGACGGGAAACGAGCAGTACTTC; cdr3_aa: CASSVQGATGNEQYF
v_call: TRBV9; clone_size: many; j_call: TRBJ2-3; d_call: .; cdr3_nt: TGTGCCAGCAGCGTAGACCCCTCGGGAGTCGATACGCAGTATTTT; cdr3_aa: CASSVDPSGVDTQYF
v_call: TRBV9; clone_size: many; j_call: TRBJ2-7; d_call: .; cdr3_nt: TGTGCCAGCAGCGTAGAACCCAGCGTCGAGCAGTACTTC; cdr3_aa: CASSVEPSVEQYF
v_call: TRBV9; clone_size: many; j_call: TRBJ1-2; d_call: .; cdr3_nt: TGTGCCAGCAGTTCCCGGATCTATGGCTACACCTTC; cdr3_aa: CASSSRIYGYTF
v_call: TRBV9; clone_size: many; j_call: TRBJ2-1; d_call: .; cdr3_nt: TGTGCCAGCAGCGGACCGGGCCAATCCTCTCCTAACTACAATGAGCAGTTCTTC; cdr3_aa: CASSGPGQSSPNYNEQFF
v_call: TRBV9; clone_size: .; j_call: TRBJ1-4; d_call: .; cdr3_nt: TGTGCCAGCAGCGTCCGTACGGGTCAGGCAGATCTACTGTTTTTT; cdr3_aa: CASSVRTGQADLLFF
v_call: TRBV9; clone_size: many; j_call: TRBJ2-1; d_call: TRBD2; cdr3_nt: TGTGCCAGCAGCCAACTAGCGGGAGGGGTCGGTGAGCAGTTCTTC; cdr3_aa: CASSQLAGGVGEQFF
v_call: TRBV9; clone_size: many; j_call: TRBJ2-7; d_call: .; cdr3_nt: TGTGCCAGCAGCGTAGATTGGGGGCCCAGGGAGCAGTACTTC; cdr3_aa: CASSVDWGPREQYF
v_call: TRBV9; clone_size: .; j_call: TRBJ2-1; d_call: TRBD2; cdr3_nt: TGTGCCAGCAGCTACTCCCGGGAGGGGGATGAGCAGTTCTTC; cdr3_aa: CASSYSREGDEQFF
v_call: TRBV9; clone_size: many; j_call: TRBJ2-1; d_call: .; cdr3_nt: TGTGCCAGCAGCAAACCAAGCTCCTACAATGAGCAGTTCTTC; cdr3_aa: CASSKPSSYNEQFF
v_call: TRBV9; clone_size: many; j_call: TRBJ2-7; d_call: .; cdr3_nt: TGTGCCAGCAGCGTAGGAGCGCCAGGGCTCGAGCAGTACTTC; cdr3_aa: CASSVGAPGLEQYF